Reported below is one T cell receptor (beta chain). This clone was found once. Its cognate antigen has yet to be identified. Qualities for individual bases were not recorded, and no much larger clone is one base off. The source of the sample is a study of T cell changes during pregnancy in multiple sclerosis (dated by TCRdb to the late 2010s). Broadly, across the study: Changes in the T cell repertoire over the course of pregnancy were examined in this study in women with multiple sclerosis.

Trimming takes 4 bases from V and 4 bases from J, and the germline ends sit 13 bases apart. CDR1 MGHDK and CDR2 SYGVNS were looked up in the germline V gene. Reading from cysteine to phenylalanine, the CDR3 counts 14 amino acids. Only the CDR3 DNA stays, 42 bases, in frame from base 1. Library preparation used the immunoSEQ multiplex PCR assay. TCRdb holds this immuneACCESS table with in-frame rearrangements only. Some clones are missing; in checked studies, unresolved V genes explain under half, and the rest has no known cause. In all, the sample holds tens of thousands of clones, and about 93% of those were seen once. Approximately 0.7% of the sample is in the top ten clones.

The chain couples TRBV25-1 to TRBJ1-2; there is no confident call for the D gene. The starting material was peripheral blood, obtained in the second trimester of pregnancy. The TCR comes from a female donor in good health, enrolled as a control in a pregnancy study. The DNA sequence is given as TGTGCCAGCAGTGCGGCCGTGGAGAGCTATGGCTACACCTTC. Translated, it reads CASSAAVESYGYTF.